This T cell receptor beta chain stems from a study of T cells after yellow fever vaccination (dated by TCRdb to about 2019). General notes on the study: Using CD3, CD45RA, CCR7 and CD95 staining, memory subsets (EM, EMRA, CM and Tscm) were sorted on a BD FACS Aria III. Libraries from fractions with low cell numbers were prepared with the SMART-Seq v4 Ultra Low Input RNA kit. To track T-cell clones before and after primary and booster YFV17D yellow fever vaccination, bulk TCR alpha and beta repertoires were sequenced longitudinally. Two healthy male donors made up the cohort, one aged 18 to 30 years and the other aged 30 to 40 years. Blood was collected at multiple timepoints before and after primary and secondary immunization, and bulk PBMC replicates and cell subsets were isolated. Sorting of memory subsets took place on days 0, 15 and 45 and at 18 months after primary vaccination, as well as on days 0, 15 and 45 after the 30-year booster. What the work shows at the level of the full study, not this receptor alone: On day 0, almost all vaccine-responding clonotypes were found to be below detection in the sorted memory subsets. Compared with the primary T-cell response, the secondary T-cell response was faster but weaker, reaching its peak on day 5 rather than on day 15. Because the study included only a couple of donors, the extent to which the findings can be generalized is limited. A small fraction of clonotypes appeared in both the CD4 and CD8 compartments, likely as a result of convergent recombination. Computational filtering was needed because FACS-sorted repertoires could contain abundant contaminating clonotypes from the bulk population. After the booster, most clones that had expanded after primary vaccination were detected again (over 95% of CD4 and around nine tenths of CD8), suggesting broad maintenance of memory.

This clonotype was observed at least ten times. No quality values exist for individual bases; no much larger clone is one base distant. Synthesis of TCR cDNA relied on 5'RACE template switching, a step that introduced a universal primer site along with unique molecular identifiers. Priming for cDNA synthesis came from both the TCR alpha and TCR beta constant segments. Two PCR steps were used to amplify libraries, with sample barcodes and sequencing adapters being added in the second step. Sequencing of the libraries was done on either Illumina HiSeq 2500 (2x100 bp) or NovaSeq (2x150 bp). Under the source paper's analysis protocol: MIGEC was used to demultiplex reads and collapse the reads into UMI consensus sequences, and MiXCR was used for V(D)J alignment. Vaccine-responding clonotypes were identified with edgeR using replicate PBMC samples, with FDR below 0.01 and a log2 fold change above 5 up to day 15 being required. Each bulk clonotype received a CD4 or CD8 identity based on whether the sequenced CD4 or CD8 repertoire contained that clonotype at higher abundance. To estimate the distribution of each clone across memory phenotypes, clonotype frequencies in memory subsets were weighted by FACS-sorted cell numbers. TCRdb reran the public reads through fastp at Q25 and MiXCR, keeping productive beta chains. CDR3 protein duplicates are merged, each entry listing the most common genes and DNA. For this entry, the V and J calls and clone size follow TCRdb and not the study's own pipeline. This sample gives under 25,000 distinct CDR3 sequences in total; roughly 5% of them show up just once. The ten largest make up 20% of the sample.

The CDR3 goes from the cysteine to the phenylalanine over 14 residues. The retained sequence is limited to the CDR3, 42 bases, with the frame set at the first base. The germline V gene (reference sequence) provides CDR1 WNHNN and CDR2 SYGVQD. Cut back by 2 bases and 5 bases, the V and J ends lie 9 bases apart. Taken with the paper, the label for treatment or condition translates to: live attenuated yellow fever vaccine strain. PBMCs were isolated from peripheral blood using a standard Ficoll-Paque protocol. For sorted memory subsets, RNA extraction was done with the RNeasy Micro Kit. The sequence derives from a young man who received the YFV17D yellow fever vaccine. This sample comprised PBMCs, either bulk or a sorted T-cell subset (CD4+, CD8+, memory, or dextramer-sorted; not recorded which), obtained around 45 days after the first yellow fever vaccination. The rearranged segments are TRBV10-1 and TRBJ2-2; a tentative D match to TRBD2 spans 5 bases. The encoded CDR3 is CASSELRGTGELFF. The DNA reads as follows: TGCGCCAGCAGTGAGCTTCGGGGTACCGGGGAGCTGTTTTTT.